This T cell receptor beta chain was sequenced for a study of Ad26.COV2.S vaccination and SARS-CoV-2 variants (dated by TCRdb to 2020 to 2023). For the study in its entirety: Vaccine-arm donors were drawn from COV1001, a multicentre, randomized, double-blind, placebo-controlled phase I-IIa trial of Ad26.COV2.S in healthy adults. Trial participants were randomized into five groups of five: low-dose or high-dose Ad26.COV2.S given once or twice, or placebo on both occasions. A total of approximately 30 samples were included in the TCR-sequenced set, comprising roughly 19 Ad26.COV2.S vaccine recipients, 5 placebo recipients and 8 SARS-CoV-2 convalescent individuals. Ad26.COV2.S was administered intramuscularly at a dose of 5x10^10 or 1x10^11 viral particles, either as one shot or as two shots given 56 days apart. Throughout the experiments and outcome assessment, investigators stayed blinded to trial group allocation. Sequencing of the TCRbeta repertoire served to evaluate the specificity and breadth of SARS-CoV-2-reactive T cell receptors following Ad26.COV2.S vaccination.

The treatment or condition label, read with the paper, signifies: roughly 20 received Ad26.COV2.S at low or high dose, single or two shots; 5 received placebo; per-sample allocation not given. For vaccine and placebo recipients, repertoires were sequenced using samples collected on day 63 after the first injection. In Cohort 1b, fewer than 30 adults aged 18-55 years were enrolled at a single site in Boston, USA, between 29 July and 7 August 2020. Ad26.COV2.S consisted of a replication-incompetent adenovirus type 26 vector by which a prefusion-stabilized SARS-CoV-2 spike protein from the original Wuhan strain was expressed. Turning to this clone: The antigen it recognizes is unknown. Base qualities are missing; no much larger clone stands one base away.

Overall study outcomes, separate from this receptor: Higher spike-specific TCR breadth was observed in Ad26.COV2.S recipients than in placebo recipients (P = 0.0014). The authors noted that the TCR breadth and depth analyses may have underestimated total T cell responses. The study lacked the statistical power to compare responses across vaccine doses or regimens. After vaccination, substantial breadth of spike-specific CD8+ and CD4+ T cell responses was reported. Non-spike TCR breadth was comparable between vaccine and placebo recipients, consistent with the vaccine containing only spike.

The immunoSEQ Assay was used to sequence TCRbeta CDR3 regions. After extraction, genomic DNA underwent amplification by bias-controlled multiplex PCR, followed by high-throughput sequencing. Processing in the source paper ran as follows. To quantify the absolute abundance of every unique TCRbeta CDR3 region, sequences were collapsed and filtered. T cell fraction was estimated by normalizing TCRbeta template counts to usable DNA, which was measured by amplifying reference genes present in all nucleated cells. Repertoire TCRs were annotated as SARS-CoV-2-specific when V gene, CDR3 amino acid sequence and J gene were exactly matched to a known reactive TCR set. MIRA supplied the reference SARS-CoV-2 TCR set, which was filtered for enrichment in COVID-19-positive ImmuneCODE repertoires so that public or cross-reactive TCRs were removed. Based on the MIRA antigens, annotated TCRs were further analysed at the level of specific ORF or position within ORF. Depth was the summed frequency of annotated unique rearrangements, while breadth was defined as annotated unique rearrangements over total unique productive rearrangements. Two-sided Wilcoxon rank-sum tests were applied when comparing TCR breadth between groups. The source is immuneACCESS, and TCRdb retained only in-frame sequences with V and J called. Part of the clones is not carried over; for the studies checked, unresolved V genes explain less than half of this, and the remainder is unexplained. That table is the source of V, J and clone size, and D and trimming were worked out from the DNA. In this sample the table shows 400,000 or so clones, approximately 91% of which occur a single time. Under 4% of the sample is held by the ten biggest clonotypes.

The sample consisted of peripheral blood, taken in a trial of Ad26.COV2.S vaccine versus placebo. The TCR originated in a person between 18 and 65 years old who received the Ad26.COV2.S COVID-19 vaccine or a placebo.

The CDR3 is CASSLGQPQHF. DNA sequence: TGTGCCAGCTCCCTAGGTCAGCCCCAGCATTTT. Rearrangement joined TRBV6-5 to TRBJ1-5; no D segment can be confidently identified. From the cysteine through the phenylalanine, the CDR3 covers 11 amino acids. Only the CDR3 region is kept as DNA, spanning 33 bases read in frame from base 1. The germline V gene provides CDR1 MNHEY and CDR2 SVGAGI. Trimming at the junction amounts to 8 bases on V and 6 bases on J, and the germline ends lie 8 bases apart.